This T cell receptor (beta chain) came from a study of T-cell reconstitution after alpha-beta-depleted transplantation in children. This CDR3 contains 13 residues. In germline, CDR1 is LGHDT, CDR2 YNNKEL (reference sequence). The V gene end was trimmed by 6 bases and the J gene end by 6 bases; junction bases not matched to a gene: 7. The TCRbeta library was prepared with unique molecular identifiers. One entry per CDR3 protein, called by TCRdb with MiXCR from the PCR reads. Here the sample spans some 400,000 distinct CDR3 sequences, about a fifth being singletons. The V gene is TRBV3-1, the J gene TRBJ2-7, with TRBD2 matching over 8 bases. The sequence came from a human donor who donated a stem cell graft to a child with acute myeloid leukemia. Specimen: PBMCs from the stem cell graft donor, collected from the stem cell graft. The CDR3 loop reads CASRGPAGAEQYF. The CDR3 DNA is TGTGCCAGCAGAGGTCCAGCGGGAGCCGAGCAGTACTTC.